This entry lists 14 T cell receptor beta chains sequenced from one sample in a study of identical twins. MiXCR was run by TCRdb on the 5' RACE reads, yielding one entry per CDR3 protein. This table has 400,000 to 550,000 distinct CDR3 sequences, 20% to 25% appearing once. The sample was also linked to a second study, of T cells expressing NK-cell markers.

Source material: CD4+ T cells sorted from blood. The receptors shown here come from a woman aged 18-35 years in good health.

The chain links TRBV11-2 to TRBJ2-7; 9 bases match TRBD2. Germline V lookup: CDR1 SGHAT, CDR2 FQNNGV. The V gene end was trimmed by 5 bases and the J gene end by 5 bases; junction bases not matched to a gene: 7. CDR3 length equals 14 residues. Written as DNA, the CDR3 is TGTGCCAGCAGCACCAGACTAGCGGCCCACGAGCAGTACTTC. Its protein is CASSTRLAAHEQYF.

This clonotype was counted a few times. The chain links TRBV3-1 to TRBJ1-2; D uncertain. The CDR3 is 12 residues long. Deletions cut 1 base from V and 10 bases from J, with 10 bases between. Germline V gives CDR1 LGHDT, CDR2 YNNKEL (reference sequence). The CDR3 loop is CASSQASGDYTF. Written as DNA, the CDR3 is TGTGCCAGCAGCCAAGCTTCGGGTGACTACACCTTC.

This chain uses TRBV5-1 with TRBJ2-7; a possible D gene is TRBD2 (5 bases). The CDR3 consists of 16 residues. From germline, CDR1 is SGHRS and CDR2 YFSETQ. Trimming shortened V by 5 bases and J by 2 bases, and 20 bases separated the two germline ends. CDR3 region: CASRQGASGTTYEQYF. Written as DNA, the CDR3 is TGCGCCAGCAGGCAAGGCGCCAGCGGAACGACCTACGAGCAGTACTTC.

The V and J genes are TRBV20-1 and TRBJ2-7, with TRBD2 identical over 10 bases. Germline CDR1 and CDR2: DFQATT and SNEGSKA (reference sequence). V lost 3 bases, J lost 0 bases, and 5 bases stayed unmatched. The CDR3 spans 15 residues. The chain's CDR3 is CSARGLASSSYEQYF. The DNA of the CDR3 is TGCAGTGCTAGGGGACTAGCGTCATCCTCCTACGAGCAGTACTTC.

In its sample, this clonotype was seen a few times. The chain employs TRBV12-3 or TRBV12-4 and TRBJ1-2; no clear D gene. There are 15 residues in the CDR3. V lost 2 bases, J lost 0 bases, and 10 bases lay in between. The CDR3: CASSLKGIPNYGYTF. In DNA form, the CDR3 reads TGTGCCAGCAGTTTAAAGGGAATACCTAACTATGGCTACACCTTC.

This clonotype occurred many times. This sequence joins TRBV5-1 and TRBJ2-1; D is undetermined. The CDR3 sequence is 11 residues long. Germline V gene sequence: CDR1 SGHRS, CDR2 YFSETQ. The V and J ends lost 4 bases and 10 bases respectively, with 9 bases between them. CDR3 coding DNA: TGCGCCAGCAGCCAGAAGTGGGAGCAGTTCTTC. Translating gives CASSQKWEQFF.

V and J are TRBV20-1 and TRBJ2-7; maybe TRBD2 (7 bases). There are 13 residues in the CDR3. Per germline, CDR1 DFQATT and CDR2 SNEGSKA (reference sequence). Trimming removed 5 bases from V and 6 bases from J, with 17 bases in between. CDR3 loop: CSAPKGGDLEQYF. The CDR3 coding sequence is TGCAGTGCTCCTAAAGGGGGGGACCTCGAGCAGTACTTC.

This clonotype has just a few counts. The CDR3 nucleotides read TGCAGTGCTAGATCTCACGGACTAGCGCTGAATGAGCAGTTCTTC. It is translated as CSARSHGLALNEQFF. The V gene is TRBV20-1, the J gene TRBJ2-1; the match to TRBD2 covers 9 bases. There are 15 residues in the CDR3. The ends lost 2 bases at V and 7 bases at J; junction bases unmatched: 9. In germline, CDR1 is DFQATT, CDR2 SNEGSKA (reference sequence).

In its sample, this clonotype was seen a few times. V is TRBV20-1 and J is TRBJ1-2; D remains ambiguous. V lost 2 bases and J lost 8, with 12 bases in between. The CDR3 extends over 12 amino acids. Germline lookup yields CDR1 DFQATT and CDR2 SNEGSKA (reference sequence). The CDR3: CSARLHPDGYTF. In DNA, the CDR3 is TGCAGTGCTAGATTACACCCGGACGGCTACACCTTC.

The chain employs TRBV5-1 and TRBJ2-3, with a weak D call TRBD2 (6 bases). The CDR3 runs 15 residues. Trimming removed 0 bases from V and 4 bases from J, with 12 bases in between. Germline loops: CDR1 SGHRS, CDR2 YFSETQ. Written as DNA, the CDR3 is TGCGCCAGCAGCTTGGCCATGTTAGCGGCAGATACGCAGTATTTT. Translated: CASSLAMLAADTQYF. The full variable domain, rest sourced from reference TRBV5-1 and TRBJ2-3, is KAGVTQTPRYLIKTRGQQVTLSCSPISGHRSVSWYQQTPGQGLQFLFEYFSETQRNKGNFPGRFSGRQFSNSRSEMNVSTLELGDSALYLCASSLAMLAADTQYFGPGTRLTVL.

The J gene is TRBJ2-3, the V gene TRBV20-1; 12 bases match TRBD2. Germline CDR1 DFQATT, CDR2 SNEGSKA (reference sequence). J gave up 1 base and V 2 bases, and 7 bases lay outside the gene matches. The CDR3 runs 17 residues. CDR3 sequence reads: CSARPGTSGFGTDTQYF. The CDR3 DNA reads TGCAGTGCTAGACCTGGGACTAGCGGGTTTGGCACAGATACGCAGTATTTT.

The chain has TRBV10-2 and TRBJ2-5, with D perhaps TRBD1 (5 bases). V was cut by 8 bases and J by 3 bases, with 13 bases left in between. The CDR3 sequence is 13 residues long. CDR1 is WSHSY and CDR2 is SAAADI in the germline V gene. The CDR3 loop reads CASFPGREETQYF. For the CDR3, the DNA is TGCGCCAGCTTCCCCGGCAGGGAAGAGACCCAGTACTTC.

The chain joins TRBV5-1 to TRBJ2-5, with 8 positions matching TRBD2. Germline CDR1 and CDR2: SGHRS and YFSETQ. The CDR3 runs 15 residues. With 4 bases clipped from V and 3 bases from J, the junction kept 8 bases outside the gene matches. Here the CDR3 reads CASSRGPAGEETQYF. DNA of the CDR3: TGCGCCAGCAGCCGTGGTCCAGCGGGAGAAGAGACCCAGTACTTC.

The J gene is TRBJ1-1, the V gene TRBV5-1; weak D call: TRBD1 (5 bases). Germline lookup yields CDR1 SGHRS and CDR2 YFSETQ. The CDR3 has 15 amino acids. Trimming left V 2 bases short and J 2 bases short, with 13 bases between. Written as DNA, the CDR3 is TGCGCCAGCAGCTTATACGGGACCGACAACACTGAAGCTTTCTTT. Translating gives CASSLYGTDNTEAFF.